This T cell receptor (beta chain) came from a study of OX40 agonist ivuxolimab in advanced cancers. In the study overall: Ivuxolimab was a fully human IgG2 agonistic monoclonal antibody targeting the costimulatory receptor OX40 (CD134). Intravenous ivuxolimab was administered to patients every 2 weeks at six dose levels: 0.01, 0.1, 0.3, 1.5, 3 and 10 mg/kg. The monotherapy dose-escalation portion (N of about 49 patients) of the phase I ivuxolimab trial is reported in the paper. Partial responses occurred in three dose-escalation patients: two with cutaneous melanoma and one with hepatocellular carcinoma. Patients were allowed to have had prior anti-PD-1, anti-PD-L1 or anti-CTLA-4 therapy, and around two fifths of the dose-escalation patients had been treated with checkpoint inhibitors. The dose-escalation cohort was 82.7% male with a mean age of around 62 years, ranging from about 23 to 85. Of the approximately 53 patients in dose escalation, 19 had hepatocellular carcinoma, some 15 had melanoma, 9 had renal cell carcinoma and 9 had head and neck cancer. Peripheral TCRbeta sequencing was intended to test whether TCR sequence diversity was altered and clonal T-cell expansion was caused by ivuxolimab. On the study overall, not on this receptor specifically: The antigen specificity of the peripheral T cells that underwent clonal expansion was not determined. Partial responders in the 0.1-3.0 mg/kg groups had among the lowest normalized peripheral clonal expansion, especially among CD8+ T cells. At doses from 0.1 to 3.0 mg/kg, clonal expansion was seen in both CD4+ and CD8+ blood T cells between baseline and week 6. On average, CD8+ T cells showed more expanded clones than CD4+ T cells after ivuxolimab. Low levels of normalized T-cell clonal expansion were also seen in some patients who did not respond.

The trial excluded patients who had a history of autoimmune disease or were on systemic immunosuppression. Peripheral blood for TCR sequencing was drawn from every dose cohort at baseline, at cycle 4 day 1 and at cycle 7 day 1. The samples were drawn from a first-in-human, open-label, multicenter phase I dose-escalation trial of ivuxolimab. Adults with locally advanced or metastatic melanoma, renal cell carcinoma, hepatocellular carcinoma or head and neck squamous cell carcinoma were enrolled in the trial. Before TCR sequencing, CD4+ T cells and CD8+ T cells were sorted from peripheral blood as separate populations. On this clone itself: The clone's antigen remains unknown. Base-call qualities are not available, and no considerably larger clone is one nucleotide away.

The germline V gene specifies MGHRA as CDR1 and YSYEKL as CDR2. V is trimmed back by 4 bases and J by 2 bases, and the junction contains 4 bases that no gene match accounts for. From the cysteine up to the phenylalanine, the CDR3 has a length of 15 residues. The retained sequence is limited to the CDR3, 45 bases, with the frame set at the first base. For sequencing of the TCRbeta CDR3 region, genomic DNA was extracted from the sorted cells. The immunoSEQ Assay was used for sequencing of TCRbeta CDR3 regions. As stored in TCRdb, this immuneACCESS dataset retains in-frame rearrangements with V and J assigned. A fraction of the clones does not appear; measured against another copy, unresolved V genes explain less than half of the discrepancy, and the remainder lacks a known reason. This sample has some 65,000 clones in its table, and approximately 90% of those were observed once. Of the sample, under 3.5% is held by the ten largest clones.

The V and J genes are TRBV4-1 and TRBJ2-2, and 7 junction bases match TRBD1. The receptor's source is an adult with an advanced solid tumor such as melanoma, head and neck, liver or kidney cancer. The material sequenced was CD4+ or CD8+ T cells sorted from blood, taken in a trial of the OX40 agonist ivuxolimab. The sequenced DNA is TGCGCCAGCAGCCGCGTAGGGGGCAACACCGGGGAGCTGTTTTTT. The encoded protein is CASSRVGGNTGELFF.